Presented here are 23 T cell receptor beta chains from one specimen sequenced in a study of OX40 agonist ivuxolimab in advanced cancers. TCRdb keeps only in-frame clones here, not all; method: immunoSEQ multiplex PCR. Of 25,000 to 35,000 clones in the sample, around nine tenths were seen once. The sequencing here drew on CD4+ or CD8+ T cells sorted from blood, taken in a trial of the OX40 agonist ivuxolimab. The receptors stem from an adult with an advanced solid tumor such as melanoma, head and neck, liver or kidney cancer.

This sequence joins TRBV28 and TRBJ2-2; D is undetermined. The germline CDR1 and CDR2 sequences are MDHEN and SYDVKM. Trimming left V 6 bases short and J 4 bases short, with 15 bases between. The CDR3 is 15 residues long. In nucleotides, the CDR3 is TGTGCCAGCAGCAGGTCACGGTATTCCACCGGGGAGCTGTTTTTT. Amino acid sequence: CASSRSRYSTGELFF.

The rearrangement uses TRBV7-2 and TRBJ2-1, with TRBD2 matching 9 bases. Germline V gene data show CDR1 as SGHTA and CDR2 as FQGNSA. The CDR3 is made up of 19 amino acids. V trimming: 4 bases; J trimming: 2 bases; junction bases outside the gene matches: 15. The CDR3 region has the DNA TGTGCCAGCAGCTCGCCCCCCACGGGGGCGGGAGGGCCCTACAATGAGCAGTTCTTC. Translation: CASSSPPTGAGGPYNEQFF.

This chain's CDR3 is CASSTSGNTDTQYF. CDR3 DNA sequence: TGTGCCAGCAGTACTAGCGGGAACACAGATACGCAGTATTTT. The genes are TRBV6-4 and TRBJ2-3, with 10 bases lining up with TRBD2. The CDR3 contains 14 residues. The J segment lost 2 bases and the V segment lost 5 bases, leaving 1 base of the junction unmatched. The germline V gene encodes CDR1 MRHNA and CDR2 SNTAGT.

This chain joins TRBV28 and TRBJ1-5, with D uncertain. Looked up from germline, CDR1 is MDHEN and CDR2 is SYDVKM. The CDR3 is made up of 13 amino acids. V was trimmed by 6 bases and J by 3 bases, leaving 9 bases between them. This CDR3 reads CASRESVNQPQHF. The CDR3 DNA reads TGTGCCAGCAGGGAATCGGTCAATCAGCCCCAGCATTTT. The complete variable domain, with remaining parts taken from reference TRBV28 and TRBJ1-5, reads DVKVTQSSRYLVKRTGEKVFLECVQDMDHENMFWYRQDPGLGLRLIYFSYDVKMKEKGDIPEGYSVSREKKERFSLILESASTNQTSMYLCASRESVNQPQHFGDGTRLSIL.

The rearrangement joins TRBV4-1 to TRBJ2-7; the D gene could be TRBD1 or TRBD2 (7 bases each). Germline V gene sequence: CDR1 MGHRA, CDR2 YSYEKL. Between the trimmed V and J ends, which lost 5 bases and 7 bases, there was a span of 15 bases. The CDR3 has 13 amino acids. This CDR3 reads CASSSSQGGEQYF. The CDR3 DNA follows: TGCGCCAGCAGCAGCAGCCAGGGGGGGGAGCAGTACTTC.

The CDR3: CASNRDYNEQFF. The DNA of the CDR3 is TGTGCCAGCAACAGGGATTACAATGAGCAGTTCTTC. The chain recombines TRBV9 with TRBJ2-1; D is perhaps TRBD1 (6 bases). Germline CDR1 and CDR2: SGDLS and YYNGEE. This CDR3 contains 12 residues. The ends were cut back, 6 bases at V and 4 bases at J, with 8 bases in the middle.

CDR3 in DNA: TGTGCCAGCAGCGCTAACGAAGGCACTGAAGCTTTCTTT. Amino acids: CASSANEGTEAFF. The rearrangement uses TRBV9 and TRBJ1-1; D gene ambiguous. This CDR3 is 13 amino acids long. CDR1 and CDR2 from the germline V gene are SGDLS and YYNGEE. V was shortened by 3 bases and J by 4 bases, with 10 bases between the two germline ends.

The chain has TRBV4-1 and TRBJ2-5, with D unresolved. Trimming removed 8 bases from V and 4 bases from J, with 17 bases in between. In germline, CDR1 is MGHRA, CDR2 YSYEKL. This CDR3 has 14 amino acids. The CDR3, as DNA: TGCGCCAGCTCAGGTGCGCTTTCAGCAGAGACCCAGTACTTC. Its protein product is CASSGALSAETQYF.

The chain carries TRBV28 and TRBJ2-1; 13 bases map to TRBD2. Trimming at V came to 5 bases and at J to 2 bases, leaving 12 bases not matched to a gene. Germline CDR1 and CDR2: MDHEN and SYDVKM. The CDR3 has 19 residues. For the CDR3, the DNA is TGTGCCAGCAGTACCTCGGGACTAGCGGGATTTCCCCCCTACAATGAGCAGTTCTTC. Translating gives CASSTSGLAGFPPYNEQFF.

This clone was recorded only once. The V call is TRBV27, the J call TRBJ2-3, with D possibly being TRBD2 (7 bases). Trimming cost V 4 bases and J 4 bases, with 15 bases left between them. Germline V gives CDR1 MNHEY, CDR2 SMNVEV (reference sequence). The CDR3 length is 15 residues. The CDR3 sequence is CASSSRGGRADTQYF. CDR3 DNA sequence: TGTGCCAGCAGTTCTCGAGGGGGGAGGGCAGATACGCAGTATTTT.

The chain employs TRBV6-5 and TRBJ2-1, with 11 bases matching TRBD2. The CDR3 extends over 15 amino acids. In germline, CDR1 is MNHEY, CDR2 SVGAGI. V lost 6 bases to trimming and J lost 4 bases; unmatched junction nucleotides: 5. The CDR3 DNA sequence: TGTGCCAGCAGCCCCGGGACTAGCGGATACAATGAGCAGTTCTTC. It encodes CASSPGTSGYNEQFF.

V gene TRBV27 combines with J gene TRBJ1-2, with 8 bases that match TRBD1. CDR3 length: 14 amino acids. With 3 bases clipped from V and 4 bases from J, the junction kept 4 bases outside the gene matches. Per the germline V gene, CDR1 is MNHEY and CDR2 is SMNVEV (reference sequence). The DNA of the CDR3 is TGTGCCAGCAGTTTTTCAGGGGGCGGCTATGGCTACACCTTC. Its protein is CASSFSGGGYGYTF.

The V call is TRBV6-5, the J call TRBJ1-5, with D possibly being TRBD1 (5 bases). This CDR3 spans 14 amino acids. With 5 bases removed from V and 7 bases from J, the gap between germline ends came to 15 bases. Per the germline V gene, CDR1 is MNHEY and CDR2 is SVGAGI. The CDR3, as DNA: TGTGCCAGCAGTATAGGGGAGGAGAACCAGCCCCAGCATTTT. Translated: CASSIGEENQPQHF.

The chain carries TRBV4-1 and TRBJ2-3, with 12 bases identical to TRBD2. CDR1 and CDR2 (germline): MGHRA, YSYEKL. Unmatched junction bases numbered 7, after V lost 1 base and J lost 5 bases. The CDR3 has 17 residues. DNA of the CDR3: TGCGCCAGCAGCCAAGGCCTACTAGCGGGAGGAGGAGATACGCAGTATTTT. Residues: CASSQGLLAGGGDTQYF.

The CDR3 region is CASSWRGVDSTDTQYF. CDR3 nucleotides: TGTGCCAGCAGTTGGCGAGGCGTAGACAGCACAGATACGCAGTATTTT. V usage is TRBV28 and J usage is TRBJ2-3; D is undetermined. In germline, CDR1 is MDHEN, CDR2 SYDVKM. CDR3 size: 16 residues. V was clipped by 4 bases and J by 0 bases, with 14 bases between them.

V is TRBV27 and J is TRBJ1-1; 8 positions agree with TRBD1. The germline gives CDR1 MNHEY, CDR2 SMNVEV (reference sequence). This CDR3 contains 14 residues. V lost 6 bases and J lost 4; bases outside the gene matches: 7. CDR3: CASSQTGGGTEAFF. CDR3 DNA sequence: TGTGCCAGCAGCCAAACAGGGGGTGGCACTGAAGCTTTCTTT.

The V call is TRBV4-3, the J call TRBJ2-5, with TRBD1 as a possible D gene (6 bases). The CDR3 runs 15 residues. Trimming removed 0 bases at V and 5 bases at J, with 13 bases between. Germline lookup yields CDR1 LGHNA and CDR2 YSLEER. CDR3 nucleotide sequence: TGCGCCAGCAGCCAAGATTCAGGGGACCGCGAGACCCAGTACTTC. It codes for CASSQDSGDRETQYF.

The chain employs TRBV28 and TRBJ2-7; tentative D call: TRBD2 (6 bases). The CDR3 spans 16 residues. Trimming removed 1 base from V and 1 base from J, with 14 bases in between. CDR1 and CDR2 (germline): MDHEN, SYDVKM. The CDR3 DNA reads TGTGCCAGCAGTTTATACCATGTGGGAGGATCCTACGAGCAGTACTTC. This encodes CASSLYHVGGSYEQYF. The complete variable domain, with remaining parts taken from reference TRBV28 and TRBJ2-7, reads DVKVTQSSRYLVKRTGEKVFLECVQDMDHENMFWYRQDPGLGLRLIYFSYDVKMKEKGDIPEGYSVSREKKERFSLILESASTNQTSMYLCASSLYHVGGSYEQYFGPGTRLTVT.

The V call is TRBV7-9, the J call TRBJ1-4; possible D gene TRBD1, 5 bases. Germline V gene lookup returns CDR1 SEHNR and CDR2 FQNEAQ (reference sequence). The length of the CDR3 is 18 residues. With 3 bases removed from V and 4 bases from J, the gap between germline ends came to 21 bases. The CDR3 DNA follows: TGTGCCAGCAGCTTTCCGGGACGTACCACCCCAAATAATGAAAAACTGTTTTTT. Amino acid sequence: CASSFPGRTTPNNEKLFF.

The rearrangement links TRBV7-2 to TRBJ2-7; possible D gene TRBD2, 5 bases. The CDR3 is 13 amino acids. V shed 5 bases and J shed 2 bases, with 10 bases lying between them. Germline V gene lookup returns CDR1 SGHTA and CDR2 FQGNSA. The DNA of the CDR3 is TGTGCCAGCAGCCGGACGGGGACCTACGAGCAGTACTTC. This sequence encodes CASSRTGTYEQYF.

In the case of this clone: The same CDR3 can be traced to other DNA sequences in this sample. The chain combines TRBV15 with TRBJ2-2; 7 positions match TRBD2. The ends lost 0 bases at V and 8 bases at J; junction bases unmatched: 12. Germline V gene lookup returns CDR1 LNHNV and CDR2 YYDKDF (reference sequence). This CDR3 is built from 17 residues. The CDR3 loop reads CATSRDRGPLAAGELFF. The CDR3 nucleotides are TGTGCCACCAGCAGAGATCGAGGTCCCCTAGCGGCTGGGGAGCTGTTTTTT.

This clone was recorded only once. The chain links TRBV4-3 to TRBJ1-4; 8 bases agree with TRBD1. V shed 5 bases, J shed 5 bases, and the junction held 10 bases outside the gene matches. The CDR3 totals 16 residues. In germline, CDR1 is LGHNA, CDR2 YSLEER. The CDR3 nucleotides read TGCGCCAGCAGCGTAGCAGCCGGGACAGGCAATGAAAAACTGTTTTTT. Amino acid sequence: CASSVAAGTGNEKLFF.

The rearrangement links TRBV4-1 to TRBJ2-3, with D tentatively TRBD1 (8 bases). V lost 6 bases and J 1 base, leaving 14 bases between the germline ends. The germline V gene has CDR1 MGHRA and CDR2 YSYEKL. The CDR3 has 15 residues. The CDR3 reads CASRHTGGGTDTQYF. CDR3 bases: TGCGCCAGCAGACATACAGGGGGGGGCACAGATACGCAGTATTTT.